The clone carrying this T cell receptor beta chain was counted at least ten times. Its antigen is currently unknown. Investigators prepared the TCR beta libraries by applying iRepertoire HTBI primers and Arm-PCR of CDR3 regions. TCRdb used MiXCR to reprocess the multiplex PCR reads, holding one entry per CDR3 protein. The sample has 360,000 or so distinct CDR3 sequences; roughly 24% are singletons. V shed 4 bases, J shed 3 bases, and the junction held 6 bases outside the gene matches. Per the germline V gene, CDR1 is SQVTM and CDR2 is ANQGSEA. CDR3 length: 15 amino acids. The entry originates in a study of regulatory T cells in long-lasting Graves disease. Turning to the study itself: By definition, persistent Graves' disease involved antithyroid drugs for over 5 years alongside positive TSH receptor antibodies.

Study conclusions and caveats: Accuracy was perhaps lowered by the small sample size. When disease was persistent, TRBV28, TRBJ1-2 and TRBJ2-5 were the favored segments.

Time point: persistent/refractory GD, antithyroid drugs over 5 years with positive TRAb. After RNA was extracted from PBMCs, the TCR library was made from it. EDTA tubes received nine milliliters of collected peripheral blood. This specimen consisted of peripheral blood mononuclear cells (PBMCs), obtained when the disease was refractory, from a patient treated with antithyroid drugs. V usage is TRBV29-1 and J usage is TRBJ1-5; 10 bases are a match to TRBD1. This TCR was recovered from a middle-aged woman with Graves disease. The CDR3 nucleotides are TGCAGCGTTGCGGACAGGGGGTGGTCCAATCAGCCCCAGCATTTT. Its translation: CSVADRGWSNQPQHF.